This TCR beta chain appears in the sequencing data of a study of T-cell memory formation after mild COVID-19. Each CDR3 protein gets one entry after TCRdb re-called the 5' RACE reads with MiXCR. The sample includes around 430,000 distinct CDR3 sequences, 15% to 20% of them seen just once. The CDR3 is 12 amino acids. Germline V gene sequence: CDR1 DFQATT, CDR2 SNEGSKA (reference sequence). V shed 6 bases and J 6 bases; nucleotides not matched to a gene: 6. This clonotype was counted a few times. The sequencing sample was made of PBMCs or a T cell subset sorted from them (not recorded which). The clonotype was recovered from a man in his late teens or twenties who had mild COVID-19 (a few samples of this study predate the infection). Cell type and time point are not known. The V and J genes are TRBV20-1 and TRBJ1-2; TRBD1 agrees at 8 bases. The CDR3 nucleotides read TGCAGTGCCCGGGACAGGTACCATGGCTACACCTTC. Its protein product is CSARDRYHGYTF.